The TCR beta chain under discussion was sequenced for a study of T-cell reconstitution after alpha-beta-depleted transplantation in children. The library targeted TCRbeta and was prepared with unique molecular identifiers. TCRdb recomputed calls from the PCR reads with MiXCR, one row per CDR3 protein. The sample yields approximately 340,000 distinct CDR3 sequences, approximately 10% seen once. With respect to this clonotype: At one end, the junction sequence differs from germline, possibly due to a read error.

CDR3 length equals 16 residues. In germline, CDR1 is DFQATT, CDR2 SNEGSKA (reference sequence). The genes are TRBV20-1 and TRBJ2-1, with D unresolved. The specimen was PBMCs from the stem cell graft donor, collected from the stem cell graft. The receptor's source is a human donor who donated a stem cell graft to a child with acute lymphoblastic leukemia. CDR3 nucleotide sequence: TGCAGTGCTAGAGACCCTAGGCGCCCTTCCTACAGTGAGCAGTTCTTC. This gives the protein CSARDPRRPSYSEQFF.